This T cell receptor (beta chain) was obtained from a study of neoadjuvant anti-PD-1 for oral cavity cancer. Study-level information: Patients without progression received a fourth nivolumab dose around day 43, then surgical resection on days 50-56.

Only in-frame clones appear in the TCRdb table, and some are missing; sequencing was by immunoSEQ multiplex PCR. The sample comprises around 67,000 clones, approximately 87% of which are singletons, and 2.5% to 3% rests with the top ten. The CDR3 is 15 amino acids. The J segment lost 2 bases and the V segment lost 6 bases, leaving 3 bases of the junction unmatched. In germline, CDR1 is MNHNS, CDR2 SASEGT. Time point of the sample: after neoadjuvant nivolumab, at surgical resection. A few counts support this clone. The specimen was PBMCs, collected after nivolumab (anti-PD-1) treatment. The gene calls are TRBV6-1 and TRBJ2-7; TRBD2 aligns across 14 bases. This receptor was identified in a person between 40 and 85 years old with oral cavity squamous cell carcinoma. The CDR3 reads CASRPGLAGAYEQYF. The CDR3 DNA is TGTGCCAGCAGGCCGGGACTAGCGGGGGCCTACGAGCAGTACTTC.